This TCR beta chain was obtained from a study of graft-versus-host responses after intestinal transplantation. Study-wide context: Recipients had multivisceral, liver-intestinal, or isolated intestinal transplants. Study results and limitations: Clonal ratios of graft-versus-host to host-versus-graft in allografts were high for patients exhibiting graft-donor T cell macrochimerism. GvH clones turned up in recipient marrow; some had shown up first in ileum or blood.

A word on this clone: What it recognizes is unknown.

The data were produced by immunoSEQ multiplex PCR, yet TCRdb's version contains in-frame clones alone and is incomplete. This sample carries some 84,000 clones, 80% to 85% of them seen once, and the ten largest clones take 0.65% to 0.95%. The clonotype was recovered from a human donor who received an intestinal transplant. This sample comprised unstimulated CD4+ T cells sorted from spleen or lymph node cells, obtained before intestinal transplant.

CDR3: CASSYGQIYEQYF. In DNA, the CDR3 is TGTGCCAGCAGTTACGGGCAGATCTACGAGCAGTACTTC. The chain joins TRBV6-5 to TRBJ2-7; no clear D. This CDR3 has 13 residues. V lost 2 bases to trimming and J lost 3 bases, with 8 bases between them. The germline CDR1 and CDR2 sequences are MNHEY and SVGAGI.